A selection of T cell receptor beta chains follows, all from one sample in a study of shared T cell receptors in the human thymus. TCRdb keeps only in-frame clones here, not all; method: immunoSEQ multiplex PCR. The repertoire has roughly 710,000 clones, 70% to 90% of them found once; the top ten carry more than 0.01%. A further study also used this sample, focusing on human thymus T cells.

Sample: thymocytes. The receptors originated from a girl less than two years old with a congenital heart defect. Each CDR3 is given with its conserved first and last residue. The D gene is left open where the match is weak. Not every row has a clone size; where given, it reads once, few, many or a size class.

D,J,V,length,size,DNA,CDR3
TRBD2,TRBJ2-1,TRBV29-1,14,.,TGCAGCGTTGTACTGCTAGCGGATTACAATGAGCAGTTCTTC,CSVVLLADYNEQFF
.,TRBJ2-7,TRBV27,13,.,TGTGCCAGCAGTTATTACAGGGACGGCGAGCAGTACTTC,CASSYYRDGEQYF
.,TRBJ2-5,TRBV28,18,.,TGTGCCAGCAGTTTGGGGATTGGAGGGGGGGAGACCGAAGAGACCCAGTACTTC,CASSLGIGGGETEETQYF
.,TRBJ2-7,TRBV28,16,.,TGTGCCAGCAGTTTTAAAGTCCCGAGAGTTTTTTACGAGCAGTACTTC,CASSFKVPRVFYEQYF
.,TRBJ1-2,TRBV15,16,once,TGTGCCACCAGCAGAGATCAGGGGAGCGCGTCCGGTGGCTACACCTTC,CATSRDQGSASGGYTF
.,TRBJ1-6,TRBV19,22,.,TGTGCCAGTAGTATATCTTGGCCAGGACTTTGGATTAACGCGCCGAGTCATTCACCCCTCCACTTT,CASSISWPGLWINAPSHSPLHF
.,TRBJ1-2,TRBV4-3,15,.,TGCGCCAGCAGCCAAGATTATCGGGGAGGCTATGGCTACACCTTC,CASSQDYRGGYGYTF
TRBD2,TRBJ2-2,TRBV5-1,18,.,TGCGCCAGCGCACCACGGGGGCTAGCGGGGGGGCCAGCCGGGGAGCTGTTTTTT,CASAPRGLAGGPAGELFF
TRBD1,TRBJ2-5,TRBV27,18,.,TGTGCCAGCAGTTTAGTTAACGGTCCCAGGACAGGTAAAGAGACCCAGTACTTC,CASSLVNGPRTGKETQYF
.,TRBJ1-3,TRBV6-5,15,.,TGTGCCAGCAACCCCGCTGCAAGCACTGGAAACACCATATATTTT,CASNPAASTGNTIYF
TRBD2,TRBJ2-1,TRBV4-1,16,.,TGCGCCAGCAGCCAAGATGCCCTAGCGGGCGGAAAATGGCAGTTCTTC,CASSQDALAGGKWQFF
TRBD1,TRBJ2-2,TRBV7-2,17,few,TGTGCCAGCAGCTTTGTCAACAGGGGTTTAATGGCCGGGGAGCTGTTTTTT,CASSFVNRGLMAGELFF
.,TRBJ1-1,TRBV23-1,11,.,TGCGCCAGCATTCCTGACACTGAAGCTTTCTTT,CASIPDTEAFF
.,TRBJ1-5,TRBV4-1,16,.,TGCGCCAGCAGCCCCGGGACACCTGATCGGAGCCAGCCCCAGCATTTT,CASSPGTPDRSQPQHF
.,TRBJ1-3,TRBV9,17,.,TGTGCCAGCAGCGCCGCAACTTCCTTGTTCTCTGGAAACACCATATATTTT,CASSAATSLFSGNTIYF
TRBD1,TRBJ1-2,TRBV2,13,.,TGTGCCAGCAGGGAACAGGGGGCAAATGGCTACACCTTC,CASREQGANGYTF
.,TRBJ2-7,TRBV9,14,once,TGTGCCAGCAGCGTAGTTGGCGGGGCCTACGAGCAGTACTTC,CASSVVGGAYEQYF
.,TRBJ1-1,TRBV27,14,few,TGTGCCAGCAGCTCCCAAGACTCAAACACTGAAGCTTTCTTT,CASSSQDSNTEAFF
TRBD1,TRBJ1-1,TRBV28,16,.,TGTGCCAGCAGTACCAGGGGGCCCCGCTGGGGCACTGAAGCTTTCTTT,CASSTRGPRWGTEAFF
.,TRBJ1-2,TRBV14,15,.,TGTGCCAGCAGCCAAGATTCGACAGCATCTTATGGCTACACCTTC,CASSQDSTASYGYTF
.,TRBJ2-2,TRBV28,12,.,TGTGCCAGCTGGGAGGCCACCGGGGAGCTGTTTTTT,CASWEATGELFF
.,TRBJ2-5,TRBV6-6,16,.,TGTGCCAGCAGTTCCGGAGGTAAAGGGCAGGGGGAGACCCAGTACTTC,CASSSGGKGQGETQYF
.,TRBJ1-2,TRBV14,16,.,TGTGCCAGCAGCCATGAAGGACACGAAACTAACTATGGCTACACCTTC,CASSHEGHETNYGYTF
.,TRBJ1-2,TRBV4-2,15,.,TGTGCCAGCAGCCAAGTAATCAGCGAGGACTATGGCTACACCTTC,CASSQVISEDYGYTF
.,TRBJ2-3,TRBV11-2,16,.,TGTGCCAGCAGCTTAGAGGCCAGGGTCTACACAGATACGCAGTATTTT,CASSLEARVYTDTQYF